This T cell receptor (beta chain) was captured in a study of control samples from healthy donors and cancer patients. This CDR3 region has 15 residues. Germline V CDR1 and CDR2: MNHEY, SVGEGT. V lost 2 bases, J lost 1 base, and 4 bases stayed unmatched. Profiling relied on immunoSEQ multiplex PCR, and the TCRdb table lists in-frame clones only, not all of them. The sample lists tens of thousands of clones; over 65% were seen once. This sequence was found in a man aged 45-65 years in good health. The sequencing input was blood. The chain recombines TRBV6-2 or TRBV6-3 with TRBJ1-1; TRBD1 aligns across 7 bases. The DNA for the CDR3 is TGTGCCAGCAGTTACGATGAGGGGGCGAACACTGAAGCTTTCTTT. Amino acids: CASSYDEGANTEAFF.